The next 22 T cell receptor beta chains were all read from a single sample in a study of CD8 T cells in ankylosing spondylitis. In TCRdb, the 5' RACE reads were re-called with MiXCR into one record per CDR3 protein. Of some 300,000 distinct CDR3 sequences listed, roughly 20% were seen once; the top ten hold about 4%. The source material was blood, either unsorted or a sorted T cell fraction (not recorded which). Receptors were obtained from a female donor with ankylosing spondylitis or in good health (not recorded which).

The J gene is TRBJ2-7, the V gene TRBV20-1; 7 nucleotides line up with TRBD2. Germline trimming cut 7 bases from V and 6 bases from J; bases unmatched to any gene: 9. The CDR3 totals 12 residues. CDR1 is DFQATT and CDR2 is SNEGSKA in the germline V gene (reference sequence). This CDR3 reads CSVGGTILEQYF. For the CDR3, the DNA is TGCAGTGTGGGAGGGACTATTCTCGAGCAGTACTTC.

The table lists this clonotype with many counts. This rearrangement joins TRBV7-9 to TRBJ2-1; TRBD1 or TRBD2 may be the D gene (5 bases each). CDR1 and CDR2 from the germline V gene are SEHNR and FQNEAQ (reference sequence). Trimming took off 3 bases at V and 4 bases at J, with 13 bases between the two ends. This CDR3 has 15 amino acids. This chain's CDR3 is CASSLGETGYNEQFF. Here the CDR3 DNA reads TGTGCCAGCAGCTTGGGGGAGACGGGTTACAATGAGCAGTTCTTC. Filled out from reference TRBV7-9 and TRBJ2-1, the complete variable domain reads DTGVSQNPRHKITKRGQNVTFRCDPISEHNRLYWYRQTLGQGPEFLTYFQNEAQLEKSRLLSDRFSAERPKGSFSTLEIQRTEQGDSAMYLCASSLGETGYNEQFFGPGTRLTVL.

This chain uses TRBV24-1 with TRBJ2-2, with no clear D. CDR3 size: 13 residues. Trimming pared 5 bases from V and 9 bases from J, leaving 12 bases between. Germline assignment: CDR1 KGHDR and CDR2 SFDVKD. CDR3 residues: CATSATYGRELFF. The CDR3 DNA follows: TGTGCCACCAGTGCCACCTATGGGCGGGAGCTGTTTTTT.

V usage is TRBV27 and J usage is TRBJ2-7; 8 bases fit TRBD1. Germline V lookup: CDR1 MNHEY, CDR2 SMNVEV (reference sequence). This CDR3 has 12 residues. After removal of 6 bases from V and 4 bases from J, the junction contained 2 bases not matched to a gene. The CDR3 sequence: CASRDRVYEQYF. CDR3 in DNA: TGTGCCAGCAGGGACAGGGTATACGAGCAGTACTTC.

The genes are TRBV15 and TRBJ1-2; 10 bases are shared with TRBD1. This CDR3 region has 17 residues. Trimming took 1 base from V and 4 from J; bases not matched to a gene: 9. Germline V gene sequence: CDR1 LNHNV, CDR2 YYDKDF (reference sequence). CDR3 loop: CATSRALLGQGGYGYTF. In nucleotides, the CDR3 is TGTGCCACCAGCAGAGCCCTCTTAGGACAGGGGGGCTATGGCTACACCTTC.

The CDR3 sequence is CSAIQGVSTDTQYF. In DNA, the CDR3 is TGCAGTGCTATACAGGGAGTTTCCACAGATACGCAGTATTTT. The chain couples TRBV20-1 to TRBJ2-3; D perhaps matches TRBD1 (6 bases). Germline CDR1 and CDR2: DFQATT and SNEGSKA (reference sequence). Between the trimmed V and J ends, which lost 4 bases and 2 bases, there was a span of 13 bases. The CDR3 covers 14 residues.

The CDR3 protein is CASSRRDNYEQYF. The CDR3 DNA sequence: TGTGCCAGCAGTCGCCGGGACAACTACGAGCAGTACTTC. This chain connects TRBV6-1 to TRBJ2-7, with a tentative D call TRBD1 (6 bases). The germline CDR1 and CDR2 sequences are MNHNS and SASEGT. The CDR3 is made up of 13 amino acids. Trimming removed 5 bases at V and 3 bases at J, with 11 bases between.

This clonotype was counted at least ten times. This chain uses TRBV12-3 or TRBV12-4 with TRBJ2-1, with no clear D. This CDR3 is 14 amino acids long. V lost 7 bases and J 0 bases, leaving 10 bases between the germline ends. The CDR3 DNA is TGTGCCAGCATTTACGGAAGCTCCTACAATGAGCAGTTCTTC. Encoded protein: CASIYGSSYNEQFF.

The rearrangement joins TRBV30 to TRBJ1-5; D is perhaps TRBD1 (6 bases). CDR1 and CDR2 from the germline V gene are GTSNPN and SVGIG (reference sequence). The V gene lost 1 base and the J gene lost 11 bases, with 15 bases spanning the gap. The CDR3 extends over 13 amino acids. As DNA, the CDR3 is TGTGCCTGGAGTGAAGGGGGTCCGATGGCCCAGCATTTT. Translation gives CAWSEGGPMAQHF.

This chain connects TRBV29-1 to TRBJ1-1; tentative D call: TRBD1 (5 bases). This CDR3 region has 17 residues. CDR1 and CDR2 (germline): SQVTM, ANQGSEA. Trimming left V 7 bases short and J 3 bases short, with 27 bases between. The CDR3 protein is CSAGGVAGINGYTEAFF. CDR3 DNA sequence: TGCAGCGCTGGGGGGGTCGCCGGGATTAATGGGTACACTGAAGCTTTCTTT.

The chain has TRBV20-1 and TRBJ1-1, with 8 bases that match TRBD1. CDR1 is DFQATT and CDR2 is SNEGSKA in the germline V gene (reference sequence). The V segment lost 2 bases and the J segment 4 bases; nucleotides outside the gene matches: 3. The CDR3 is 13 amino acids. The CDR3 region has the DNA TGCAGTGCTAGACCAGGGGGCTTCACTGAAGCTTTCTTT. Translated: CSARPGGFTEAFF.

Only a few counts were recorded for this clonotype. The chain carries TRBV7-2 and TRBJ1-1, with D possibly being TRBD1 (5 bases). CDR3 length: 11 residues. V dropped 5 bases and J dropped 7 bases, with 8 bases sitting between them. Germline loops: CDR1 SGHTA, CDR2 FQGNSA. CDR3 sequence (DNA): TGTGCCAGCAGCGCCCAGGGTGAAGCTTTCTTT. This sequence encodes CASSAQGEAFF.

This clonotype was observed a few times. The J gene is TRBJ1-2, the V gene TRBV20-1; D unclear. Germline CDR1 and CDR2: DFQATT and SNEGSKA (reference sequence). V gave up 2 bases and J gave up 7 bases, with 17 bases separating them. The CDR3 spans 14 residues. The CDR3 loop reads CSARPVEGGRGYTF. CDR3 bases: TGCAGTGCTAGACCTGTTGAAGGCGGGCGTGGCTACACCTTC.

The chain couples TRBV12-3 or TRBV12-4 to TRBJ1-5, with 8 bases matching TRBD1. The junction had 5 bases not matched to a gene; V was cut back by 6 bases and J by 1 base. The CDR3 is 15 amino acids. CDR3 nucleotides: TGTGCCAGCAGGCTGACAGGGGTGAGCAATCAGCCCCAGCATTTT. Amino acid sequence: CASRLTGVSNQPQHF.

This clonotype was seen more than once but under ten times. The J gene is TRBJ1-2, the V gene TRBV29-1, with D perhaps matching TRBD1 (6 bases). The ends were cut back, 8 bases at V and 8 bases at J, with 15 bases in the middle. The germline V gene encodes CDR1 SQVTM and CDR2 ANQGSEA. The CDR3 covers 11 residues. The CDR3 DNA reads TGCAGCCGAACAGGGCTCCTCGGCTACACCTTC. Its translation: CSRTGLLGYTF.

The V gene is TRBV7-8, the J gene TRBJ1-1, with a weak D call TRBD1 (5 bases). The CDR3 contains 14 residues. Trimming took off 2 bases at V and 4 bases at J, with 11 bases between the two ends. Germline values: CDR1 SGHVS, CDR2 FQNEAQ. CDR3 nucleotides: TGTGCCAGCAGCTTACGGGACTTAGCCACTGAAGCTTTCTTT. Its protein is CASSLRDLATEAFF.

This clonotype was seen a handful of times. The J gene is TRBJ2-6, the V gene TRBV18; D unclear. The length of the CDR3 is 17 residues. In germline, CDR1 is KGHSH, CDR2 LQKENI. Trimming pared 0 bases from V and 3 bases from J, leaving 12 bases between. The CDR3 nucleotides are TGTGCCAGCTCACCACCGAAAGGGTCTGATGGGGCCAACGTCCTGACTTTC. Translation gives CASSPPKGSDGANVLTF.

This clonotype has only a few counts. CDR3 sequence reads: CSASGHRGRYPYNEQFF. Here the CDR3 DNA reads TGCAGTGCTAGTGGGCACAGGGGCCGCTACCCGTACAATGAGCAGTTCTTC. The chain uses TRBV20-1 and TRBJ2-1; 7 bases fit TRBD1. Losses at the gene ends were 3 bases for V and 4 bases for J; bases not matched to a gene: 15. The CDR3 contains 17 residues. Looked up from germline, CDR1 is DFQATT and CDR2 is SNEGSKA (reference sequence).

The chain combines TRBV24-1 with TRBJ2-5, with no clear D. Trimming shortened V by 2 bases and J by 3 bases, and 12 bases separated the two germline ends. CDR1 is KGHDR, CDR2 SFDVKD, per germline. The CDR3 has 15 amino acids. The CDR3 nucleotides are TGTGCCACCAGTGATTCTTCGGAGTTGAAAGAGACCCAGTACTTC. It encodes CATSDSSELKETQYF.

This rearrangement joins TRBV4-2 to TRBJ2-7; 7 bases align to TRBD2. Germline loops: CDR1 LGHNA, CDR2 YNFKEQ. Germline trimming cut 0 bases from V and 1 base from J; bases unmatched to any gene: 15. This CDR3 comprises 19 residues. CDR3 sequence reads: CASSQDGGLAALKSYEQYF. In DNA, the CDR3 is TGTGCCAGCAGCCAAGATGGAGGGCTAGCGGCACTGAAGTCCTACGAGCAGTACTTC.

V and J are TRBV20-1 and TRBJ1-4; 11 bases are a match to TRBD1. The V segment lost 3 bases and the J segment 7 bases; nucleotides outside the gene matches: 10. In germline, CDR1 is DFQATT, CDR2 SNEGSKA (reference sequence). The CDR3 is made up of 16 amino acids. The CDR3 coding sequence is TGCAGTGCTAGTCCGGGACAGGGGGTAGTTCGTGAAAAACTGTTTTTT. It translates to CSASPGQGVVREKLFF.

This clonotype was seen repeatedly, ten times or more. The chain combines TRBV29-1 with TRBJ1-1, with no clear D. Germline CDR1 SQVTM, CDR2 ANQGSEA. This CDR3 is built from 12 residues. V was clipped by 1 base and J by 4 bases, with 7 bases between them. This chain's CDR3 is CSVEVRGTEAFF. The CDR3 DNA follows: TGCAGCGTTGAAGTCCGGGGCACTGAAGCTTTCTTT.